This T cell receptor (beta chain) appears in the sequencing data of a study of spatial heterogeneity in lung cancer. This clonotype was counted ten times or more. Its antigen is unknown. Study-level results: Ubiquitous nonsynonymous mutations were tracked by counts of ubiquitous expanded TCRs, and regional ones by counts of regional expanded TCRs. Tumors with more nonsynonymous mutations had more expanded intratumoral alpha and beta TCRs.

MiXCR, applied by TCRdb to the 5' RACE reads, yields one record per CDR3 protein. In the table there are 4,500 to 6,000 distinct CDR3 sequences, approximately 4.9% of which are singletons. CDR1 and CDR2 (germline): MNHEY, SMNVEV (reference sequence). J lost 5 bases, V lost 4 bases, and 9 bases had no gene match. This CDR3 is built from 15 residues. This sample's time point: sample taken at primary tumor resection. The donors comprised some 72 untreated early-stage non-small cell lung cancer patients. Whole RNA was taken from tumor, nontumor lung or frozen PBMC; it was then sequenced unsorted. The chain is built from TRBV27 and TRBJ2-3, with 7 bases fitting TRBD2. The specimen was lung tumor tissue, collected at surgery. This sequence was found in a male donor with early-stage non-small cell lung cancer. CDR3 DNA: TGTGCCAGCAGTTCCTCCGGGACTATCCTAGATACGCAGTATTTT. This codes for CASSSSGTILDTQYF.